A single sample gave rise to the 12 T cell receptor beta chains below, sequenced in a study of T cell responses to AZD1222 COVID-19 vaccine (dated by TCRdb to about 2021). The receptor library was made with the immunoSEQ multiplex PCR assay. Drawn from immuneACCESS, this table holds only the in-frame rearrangements with V and J called that TCRdb kept. Clones are partly lost; checked studies trace under half to an unresolved V gene and leave the rest unexplained. The sample data list more than 65,000 clones, and approximately 87% of these were observed just once. The ten biggest clones cover 6% to 9% of the sample. The time point label here, explained by the study, means: baseline before first vaccination. This specimen consisted of peripheral blood, obtained on day 0 of AZD1222 vaccination. These receptors were collected from an adult in good health.

The gene calls are TRBV10-3 and TRBJ2-7, with 7 bases aligning to TRBD1. Germline V lookup: CDR1 ENHRY, CDR2 SYGVKD. V lost 10 bases to trimming and J lost 3 bases; unmatched junction nucleotides: 12. The CDR3 contains 14 residues. The CDR3 spells CATQTGTADYEQYF. CDR3 bases: TGTGCCACCCAAACCGGGACAGCCGACTACGAGCAGTACTTC.

This clone was observed many times. The chain is built from TRBV12-2 and TRBJ2-3; the table's D call, TRBD1, has no DNA check behind it. TRBV12-2 is classified as a pseudogene. The CDR3 sequence is 18 residues long. CDR3 region: CASRLLRGDSSSTDTQYF. The CDR3 DNA sequence: TGTGCAAGTCGCTTACTCAGGGGGGACAGCTCTAGCACAGATACGCAGTATTTT.

J is TRBJ2-1 and V is TRBV28; no firm D call. The CDR3 loop spans 14 amino acids. Germline V gives CDR1 MDHEN, CDR2 SYDVKM. V shed 3 bases and J shed 8 bases, with 14 bases lying between them. CDR3 residues: CASSFPPKAYEQFF. DNA for the CDR3: TGTGCCAGCAGTTTCCCACCCAAGGCGTATGAGCAGTTCTTC.

The V gene is TRBV24-1, the J gene TRBJ2-5; TRBD1 agrees at 7 bases. Germline V gene sequence: CDR1 KGHDR, CDR2 SFDVKD. This CDR3 spans 16 amino acids. V lost 4 bases and J lost 2; bases outside the gene matches: 9. The CDR3 loop is CATSDLPGQKQETQYF. DNA for the CDR3: TGTGCCACCAGTGACCTCCCGGGACAGAAACAAGAGACCCAGTACTTC.

V is TRBV19 and J is TRBJ1-5; TRBD1 matches at 12 bases. V trimming: 9 bases; J trimming: 2 bases; junction bases outside the gene matches: 8. Germline loops: CDR1 LNHDA, CDR2 SQIVND (reference sequence). The CDR3 is 16 amino acids. CDR3 sequence reads: CASLGTGGVGNQPQHF. The DNA for the CDR3 is TGTGCCAGCCTCGGGACAGGGGGCGTTGGCAATCAGCCCCAGCATTTT.

V usage is TRBV4-1 and J usage is TRBJ2-4; TRBD2 agrees at 15 bases. V shed 8 bases, J shed 0 bases, and the junction held 11 bases outside the gene matches. CDR1 and CDR2 from the germline V gene are MGHRA and YSYEKL. This CDR3 spans 19 amino acids. The CDR3 loop reads CASQTGLAGGPLAKNIQYF. The CDR3 DNA sequence: TGCGCCAGCCAAACCGGACTAGCGGGAGGGCCGCTAGCCAAAAACATTCAGTACTTC.

CDR3 in amino acids: CASSLDGTGGGKNEAFF. For the CDR3, the DNA is TGCGCCAGCAGCTTGGATGGGACAGGGGGTGGTAAGAATGAAGCTTTCTTT. The chain joins TRBV5-1 to TRBJ1-1, with 11 bases that match TRBD1. Germline V gene data show CDR1 as SGHRS and CDR2 as YFSETQ. V trimming: 0 bases; J trimming: 7 bases; junction bases outside the gene matches: 11. The CDR3 runs to 17 residues.

The chain joins TRBV30 to TRBJ2-5; D unresolved. V was shortened by 1 base and J by 5 bases, with 17 bases between the two germline ends. Per the germline V gene, CDR1 is GTSNPN and CDR2 is SVGIG (reference sequence). This CDR3 has 15 residues. The CDR3 DNA follows: TGTGCCTGGAGTGCTTCCCGGACCGTTGGGGAGACCCAGTACTTC. Amino acid sequence: CAWSASRTVGETQYF.

This clone turned up a few times. The V call is TRBV9, the J call TRBJ1-5, with D unresolved. The ends were cut back, 1 base at V and 7 bases at J, with 0 bases in the middle. Germline V CDR1 and CDR2: SGDLS, YYNGEE. This CDR3 comprises 10 residues. The CDR3 here is CASSVQPQHF. The CDR3 DNA sequence: TGTGCCAGCAGCGTACAGCCCCAGCATTTT.

The chain employs TRBV12-3 or TRBV12-4 and TRBJ1-2; D unresolved. The CDR3 contains 13 residues. The V and J ends lost 7 bases and 4 bases respectively, with 13 bases between them. The CDR3 reads CASTIEPPYGYTF. DNA of the CDR3: TGTGCCAGCACCATCGAACCGCCCTATGGCTACACCTTC.

The chain links TRBV27 to TRBJ1-5; D remains ambiguous. Germline lookup yields CDR1 MNHEY and CDR2 SMNVEV (reference sequence). The CDR3 has 15 residues. Trimming shortened V by 2 bases and J by 4 bases, and 12 bases separated the two germline ends. The CDR3 DNA reads as TGTGCCAGCAGTTTAGTGAACTACGGTAATCAGCCCCAGCATTTT. Protein sequence: CASSLVNYGNQPQHF.

The V gene is TRBV5-1, the J gene TRBJ2-5, with 11 positions matching TRBD2. The CDR3 has 16 amino acids. V was clipped by 7 bases and J by 2 bases; unmatched bases: 10. CDR1 and CDR2 from the germline V gene are SGHRS and YFSETQ. This chain's CDR3 is CASGRGTSGVQETQYF. CDR3 DNA: TGCGCCAGCGGACGCGGGACTAGCGGAGTACAAGAGACCCAGTACTTC.